The next 20 T cell receptor beta chains were all read from a single sample in a study of early T cells in non-severe SARS-CoV-2 infection. TCRdb called the 5' RACE reads again in MiXCR, with one record for every CDR3 protein. The data hold 55,000 to 85,000 distinct CDR3 sequences, with around 12% observed a single time. Sequences were obtained from whole blood. These TCRs come from an adult who was a healthcare worker with PCR-confirmed SARS-CoV-2 infection or an uninfected control (not recorded which).

The genes are TRBV12-3 or TRBV12-4 and TRBJ2-1, with 9 bases aligning to TRBD1. The V segment lost 5 bases and the J segment 5 bases; nucleotides outside the gene matches: 4. The CDR3 consists of 14 residues. DNA of the CDR3: TGTGCCAGCAGTCCGCGGACAGGGGACAATGAGCAGTTCTTC. Its translation: CASSPRTGDNEQFF.

This clonotype showed up just a few times. V is TRBV29-1 and J is TRBJ2-5; the D is unclear. The CDR3 contains 11 residues. Trimming removed 6 bases from V and 2 bases from J, with 7 bases in between. Germline-derived CDR1 and CDR2 are SQVTM and ANQGSEA. CDR3 DNA sequence: TGCAGCGTCTCGAGGCAAGAGACCCAGTACTTC. This sequence encodes CSVSRQETQYF.

This clonotype was detected many times. The chain couples TRBV20-1 to TRBJ2-7, with 11 bases fitting TRBD2. Germline trimming cut 3 bases from V and 4 bases from J; bases unmatched to any gene: 5. The CDR3 extends over 14 amino acids. Germline V gene lookup returns CDR1 DFQATT and CDR2 SNEGSKA (reference sequence). The CDR3 here is CSASRTSGLYEQYF. The DNA for the CDR3 is TGCAGTGCTAGTCGGACTAGCGGGTTATACGAGCAGTACTTC.

V is TRBV7-8 and J is TRBJ2-3; TRBD2 aligns across 9 bases. The J segment lost 0 bases and the V segment lost 3 bases, leaving 7 bases of the junction unmatched. The CDR3 sequence is 17 residues long. Germline V CDR1 and CDR2: SGHVS, FQNEAQ. The CDR3, as DNA: TGTGCCAGCAGCTTTCCTCTACTAGCGGGTAGCACAGATACGCAGTATTTT. Its translation: CASSFPLLAGSTDTQYF.

The chain carries TRBV29-1 and TRBJ2-3; 7 positions agree with TRBD1. The CDR3 sequence is 13 residues long. In germline, CDR1 is SQVTM, CDR2 ANQGSEA. V shed 6 bases and J 6 bases; nucleotides not matched to a gene: 9. As DNA, the CDR3 is TGCAGCGTCCGAGAGGGGGCGCAGGATACGCAGTATTTT. It is translated as CSVREGAQDTQYF.

The chain couples TRBV5-1 to TRBJ1-4; a weak D match, TRBD1 (6 bases). V was shortened by 1 base and J by 7 bases, with 17 bases between the two germline ends. The CDR3 extends over 16 amino acids. Germline lookup yields CDR1 SGHRS and CDR2 YFSETQ. The CDR3 is CASSLSGGAGSEKLFF. The CDR3, as DNA: TGCGCCAGCAGCTTGTCGGGGGGCGCCGGGAGTGAAAAACTGTTTTTT.

This clonotype was counted a few times. The V gene is TRBV20-1, the J gene TRBJ2-3; D not certain. V lost 1 base, J lost 2 bases, and 16 bases lay in between. CDR1 is DFQATT, CDR2 SNEGSKA, per germline (reference sequence). CDR3 length: 16 amino acids. This chain's CDR3 is CSARGAPGGYTDTQYF. DNA for the CDR3: TGCAGTGCTAGAGGAGCCCCTGGCGGCTACACAGATACGCAGTATTTT.

At least ten counts were recorded for this clonotype. CDR3 in DNA: TGCGCCAGCAGCTTGACTAGCGGACGAGAGACCCAGTACTTC. As protein: CASSLTSGRETQYF. The chain recombines TRBV5-1 with TRBJ2-5; TRBD2 aligns across 8 bases. The CDR3 is 14 amino acids. V trimming: 1 base; J trimming: 4 bases; junction bases outside the gene matches: 3. Looked up from germline, CDR1 is SGHRS and CDR2 is YFSETQ. Filled out from reference TRBV5-1 and TRBJ2-5, the complete variable domain reads KAGVTQTPRYLIKTRGQQVTLSCSPISGHRSVSWYQQTPGQGLQFLFEYFSETQRNKGNFPGRFSGRQFSNSRSEMNVSTLELGDSALYLCASSLTSGRETQYFGPGTRLLVL.

As concerns this clonotype: A much larger clone sits a single nucleotide away, making a read error possible. The V and J genes are TRBV3-2 and TRBJ1-1. TRBV3-2 is listed as a pseudogene. This CDR3 is built from 13 residues. Written as DNA, the CDR3 is TGTGCCAGCAGCCACCCTAACGGGAATGAAGCTTTCTTT. The encoded protein is CASSHPNGNEAFF.

This clonotype was seen many times. The chain joins TRBV19 to TRBJ2-2, with 8 bases fitting TRBD2. This CDR3 contains 13 residues. From germline, CDR1 is LNHDA and CDR2 SQIVND (reference sequence). Trimming removed 7 bases from V and 6 bases from J; junction bases left unmatched: 4. For the CDR3, the DNA is TGTGCCAGTACCCTTAGCGGGGCCGGGGAGCTGTTTTTT. Encoded protein: CASTLSGAGELFF. The full variable domain, with the rest looked up from reference TRBV19 and TRBJ2-2, is DGGITQSPKYLFRKEGQNVTLSCEQNLNHDAMYWYRQDPGQGLRLIYYSQIVNDFQKGDIAEGYSVSREKKESFPLTVTSAQKNPTAFYLCASTLSGAGELFFGEGSRLTVL.

Only a few counts were recorded for this clonotype. J is TRBJ2-2 and V is TRBV9; D not certain. V was trimmed by 0 bases and J by 7 bases, leaving 7 bases between them. The CDR3 extends over 13 amino acids. Germline V gene lookup returns CDR1 SGDLS and CDR2 YYNGEE. The CDR3 region is CASSVGVGGELFF. CDR3 bases: TGTGCCAGCAGCGTAGGAGTGGGCGGGGAGCTGTTTTTT.

The sample holds many counts of this clonotype. V usage is TRBV14 and J usage is TRBJ2-1, with D perhaps assigned TRBD1 or TRBD2 (5 bases each). With 2 bases removed from V and 9 bases from J, the gap between germline ends came to 17 bases. Germline lookup yields CDR1 SGHDN and CDR2 FVKESK. CDR3 length equals 15 residues. DNA for the CDR3: TGTGCCAGCAGCCAACGCTCGTCGGGTGGGGGTGAGCAGTTCTTC. Translated, it gives CASSQRSSGGGEQFF.

J is TRBJ2-1 and V is TRBV6-7; 9 bases agree with TRBD2. TRBV6-7 has ORF status, its function being uncertain. J gave up 3 bases and V 7 bases, and 16 bases lay outside the gene matches. The CDR3 consists of 18 residues. The CDR3 is CASTIRGDRAGGYNEQFF. As DNA, the CDR3 is TGTGCCAGCACCATCCGAGGTGACCGAGCGGGAGGCTACAATGAGCAGTTCTTC.

This clonotype was counted between two and nine times. The V gene is TRBV2, the J gene TRBJ2-2; 7 bases match TRBD1. V was clipped by 3 bases and J by 4 bases; unmatched bases: 8. The CDR3 totals 16 residues. The V gene's germline CDR1 is SNHLY and CDR2 FYNNEI. CDR3 sequence (DNA): TGTGCCAGCAGTGACGAGGGGGCTGGACCCACCGGGGAGCTGTTTTTT. Its translation: CASSDEGAGPTGELFF.

This clonotype turned up a few times. The CDR3 protein is CASSPDRGNYGYTF. The CDR3 DNA follows: TGTGCCAGCAGTCCGGACAGGGGCAACTATGGCTACACCTTC. This chain joins TRBV12-3 or TRBV12-4 and TRBJ1-2, with 9 bases fitting TRBD1. J was trimmed by 2 bases and V by 5 bases; bases with no gene match: 3. The CDR3 loop spans 14 amino acids.

This clonotype was counted only a few times. The chain employs TRBV11-2 and TRBJ2-1; unclear D gene. From germline, CDR1 is SGHAT and CDR2 FQNNGV. This CDR3 has 12 residues. The V gene lost 1 base and the J gene lost 12 bases, with 10 bases spanning the gap. The CDR3: CASSLAAGVQFF. DNA of the CDR3: TGTGCCAGCAGCTTAGCTGCTGGGGTGCAGTTCTTC.

This clonotype was observed many times. The chain recombines TRBV7-9 with TRBJ2-3; no definite D call. CDR3 length equals 14 residues. V was cut by 2 bases and J by 2 bases, with 8 bases left in between. Germline assignment: CDR1 SEHNR and CDR2 FQNEAQ (reference sequence). CDR3 sequence reads: CASSLQGITDTQYF. DNA for the CDR3: TGTGCCAGCAGCTTACAAGGGATCACAGATACGCAGTATTTT.

This CDR3 is CASSYSTVGTNTEAFF. In DNA, the CDR3 is TGTGCCAGCAGTTACTCGACGGTAGGGACGAACACTGAAGCTTTCTTT. This chain links TRBV6-5 with TRBJ1-1; weak D call: TRBD1 (5 bases). The germline V gene encodes CDR1 MNHEY and CDR2 SVGAGI. The CDR3 length is 16 residues. V shed 0 bases and J shed 1 base, with 12 bases lying between them.

This CDR3 reads CASSLTTGGYEQYF. The CDR3 nucleotides are TGTGCCAGCAGCTTAACGACAGGGGGCTACGAGCAGTACTTC. This rearrangement joins TRBV11-2 to TRBJ2-7; 9 bases are shared with TRBD1. Germline loops: CDR1 SGHAT, CDR2 FQNNGV. CDR3 length: 14 residues. With 2 bases clipped from V and 3 bases from J, the junction kept 2 bases outside the gene matches.

This clonotype was picked up many times. The V gene is TRBV21-1, the J gene TRBJ2-2; TRBD2 is taken as the D call from the table, unchecked against the DNA. TRBV21-1 is an annotated pseudogene. The CDR3 covers 17 residues. CDR3 amino acids: CASSKSQGQTSGGELFF. DNA of the CDR3: TGTGCCAGCAGCAAATCCCAGGGGCAGACTAGCGGCGGGGAGCTGTTTTTT.